Below, 23 T cell receptor beta chains from the same sample are listed, as sequenced in a study of OX40 agonist ivuxolimab in advanced cancers. TCRdb keeps only in-frame clones here, not all; method: immunoSEQ multiplex PCR. The table lists around 75,000 clones, 70% to 90% of them singletons, with 1.1% in the top ten. The specimen comprised CD4+ or CD8+ T cells sorted from blood, sampled in a trial of the OX40 agonist ivuxolimab. Every receptor here comes from an adult with an advanced solid tumor such as melanoma, head and neck, liver or kidney cancer.

The chain carries TRBV28 and TRBJ1-5; D is possibly TRBD1 (5 bases). Germline-derived CDR1 and CDR2 are MDHEN and SYDVKM. The length of the CDR3 is 16 residues. The germline V and J ends were trimmed by 3 bases and 0 bases, with 12 bases remaining between them. Written as DNA, the CDR3 is TGTGCCAGCAGTTTTGGAAGGGGTACTAGCAATCAGCCCCAGCATTTT. As protein: CASSFGRGTSNQPQHF.

This clone occurred a few times. V is TRBV5-4 and J is TRBJ1-3; possibly TRBD1 for D (6 bases). The germline CDR1 and CDR2 sequences are SGHNT and YYREEE (reference sequence). CDR3 length equals 16 residues. V was clipped by 1 base and J by 4 bases, with 15 bases between them. As DNA, the CDR3 is TGTGCCAGCAGCTTGATGGGCAGGGGAGGCGGAAACACCATATATTTT. Translation gives CASSLMGRGGGNTIYF.

V is TRBV7-9 and J is TRBJ2-7, with TRBD1 matching 11 bases. CDR1 is SEHNR and CDR2 is FQNEAQ in the germline V gene (reference sequence). After removal of 5 bases from V and 6 bases from J, the junction contained 9 bases not matched to a gene. CDR3 length: 15 amino acids. This CDR3 reads CASSQPPGQGVEQYF. CDR3 nucleotide sequence: TGTGCCAGCAGCCAGCCACCGGGACAGGGGGTCGAGCAGTACTTC.

This chain connects TRBV10-3 to TRBJ1-2; the match to TRBD1 covers 10 bases. After removal of 8 bases from V and 7 bases from J, the junction contained 7 bases not matched to a gene. This CDR3 spans 13 amino acids. CDR1 and CDR2 from the germline V gene are ENHRY and SYGVKD. DNA of the CDR3: TGTGCCATCTCCGGGACAGGGGACTTTGGCTACACCTTC. Translation gives CAISGTGDFGYTF.

V gene TRBV28 combines with J gene TRBJ1-5; 12 bases fit TRBD1. J lost 6 bases, V lost 8 bases, and 8 bases had no gene match. CDR3 size: 15 residues. CDR1 MDHEN and CDR2 SYDVKM come from the germline V gene. The DNA of the CDR3 is TGTGCCAGCGTAATCGGGACAGGGGGCCGTCAGCCCCAGCATTTT. It specifies CASVIGTGGRQPQHF.

The CDR3 DNA follows: TGTGCCAGCAGCATAACTAGCGGTCACGGGGAGCTGTTTTTT. This sequence encodes CASSITSGHGELFF. J is TRBJ2-2 and V is TRBV9, with 8 positions matching TRBD2. The V gene's germline CDR1 is SGDLS and CDR2 YYNGEE. The CDR3 has 14 residues. With 4 bases clipped from V and 7 bases from J, the junction kept 6 bases outside the gene matches.

The chain couples TRBV5-4 to TRBJ2-7; 9 bases map to TRBD2. Trimming took 4 bases from V and 2 from J; bases not matched to a gene: 10. The CDR3 length is 16 residues. Germline values: CDR1 SGHNT, CDR2 YYREEE (reference sequence). Here the CDR3 DNA reads TGTGCCAGCAGCGAAGGATTAAGCGGGGGGCCCTACGAGCAGTACTTC. Translation gives CASSEGLSGGPYEQYF. Full variable domain (rest looked up from reference TRBV5-4 and TRBJ2-7): ETGVTQSPTHLIKTRGQQVTLRCSSQSGHNTVSWYQQALGQGPQFIFQYYREEENGRGNFPPRFSGLQFPNYSSELNVNALELDDSALYLCASSEGLSGGPYEQYFGPGTRLTVT.

The DNA of the CDR3 is TGTGCCAGCCTTCTCAGTTGGGTTTCACCCCTCCACTTT. Encoded protein: CASLLSWVSPLHF. The chain recombines TRBV28 with TRBJ1-6; D uncertain. Looked up from germline, CDR1 is MDHEN and CDR2 is SYDVKM. The CDR3 spans 13 residues. Trimming removed 8 bases at V and 9 bases at J, with 14 bases between.

This clone has a handful of counts. The chain links TRBV10-1 to TRBJ1-2, with unresolved D. The CDR3 spans 13 residues. Germline V gene lookup returns CDR1 WNHNN and CDR2 SYGVQD (reference sequence). V was shortened by 3 bases and J by 8 bases, with 13 bases between the two germline ends. The CDR3 nucleotides are TGCGCCAGCAGTGATAGGGCTTACGGGGGCTACACCTTC. Protein: CASSDRAYGGYTF.

This clone was recorded once. The chain has TRBV5-1 and TRBJ2-1; 11 bases line up with TRBD2. The CDR3 is 15 residues long. CDR1 and CDR2 (germline): SGHRS, YFSETQ. V lost 7 bases, J lost 9 bases, and 12 bases stayed unmatched. The CDR3 DNA reads TGCGCCAGCGGGAGACTAGCGGGGCCCCTCGTTGAGCAGTTCTTC. Translation: CASGRLAGPLVEQFF.

The chain combines TRBV9 with TRBJ1-6; the D is unclear. V was pared by 0 bases and J by 7 bases, with 8 bases between. Germline CDR1 reads SGDLS; CDR2 reads YYNGEE. The CDR3 spans 14 residues. The CDR3 reads CASSVALPNSPLHF. The CDR3 bases are TGTGCCAGCAGCGTAGCACTTCCCAATTCACCCCTCCACTTT.

This rearrangement joins TRBV29-1 to TRBJ2-7; 7 bases align to TRBD1. The CDR3 is 13 amino acids. V was pared by 4 bases and J by 9 bases, with 12 bases of the junction left unmatched. CDR1 and CDR2 from the germline V gene are SQVTM and ANQGSEA. The CDR3 is CSVVTGQAIAQYF. CDR3 nucleotide sequence: TGCAGCGTTGTAACCGGACAGGCAATCGCGCAGTACTTC.

This chain links TRBV15 with TRBJ2-3; 7 bases line up with TRBD1. The CDR3 is made up of 16 amino acids. CDR1 and CDR2 (germline): LNHNV, YYDKDF (reference sequence). Trimming took 0 bases from V and 2 from J; bases not matched to a gene: 5. CDR3: CATSRDGQGDTDTQYF. In nucleotides, the CDR3 is TGTGCCACCAGCAGAGATGGTCAGGGGGACACAGATACGCAGTATTTT.

This clone appeared once. J is TRBJ2-5 and V is TRBV19; 10 bases agree with TRBD1. The CDR3 extends over 13 amino acids. Germline V CDR1 and CDR2: LNHDA, SQIVND (reference sequence). The V and J ends lost 4 bases and 7 bases, in that order; junction bases with no gene match: 3. The CDR3 loop reads CASSSGQGGTQYF. CDR3 nucleotide sequence: TGTGCCAGTAGTAGCGGACAGGGGGGGACCCAGTACTTC.

The chain links TRBV5-4 to TRBJ2-1; TRBD2 agrees at 10 bases. Trimming at V came to 4 bases and at J to 9 bases, leaving 13 bases not matched to a gene. CDR3 length: 16 residues. Per the germline V gene, CDR1 is SGHNT and CDR2 is YYREEE (reference sequence). CDR3 amino acids: CASSPPPSGGSSEQFF. CDR3 bases: TGTGCCAGCAGCCCCCCCCCTAGCGGGGGTTCTAGTGAGCAGTTCTTC.

The table lists this clone with a few counts. This chain links TRBV30 with TRBJ2-7; D unresolved. The V and J ends lost 6 bases and 5 bases respectively, with 17 bases between them. There are 13 residues in the CDR3. Germline V gene lookup returns CDR1 GTSNPN and CDR2 SVGIG (reference sequence). This CDR3 reads CACPGPQPHEQYF. CDR3 DNA sequence: TGTGCCTGTCCGGGTCCCCAGCCCCACGAGCAGTACTTC.

This sequence joins TRBV2 and TRBJ1-2; 9 nucleotides match TRBD1. This CDR3 comprises 15 residues. In germline, CDR1 is SNHLY, CDR2 FYNNEI. Trimming at V came to 4 bases and at J to 8 bases, leaving 11 bases not matched to a gene. The CDR3 region has the DNA TGTGCCAGCAGTGGAAGTGGGACAGGGATGGGAGGCTACACCTTC. Its protein is CASSGSGTGMGGYTF.

The chain has TRBV19 and TRBJ1-1, with TRBD1 as a possible D gene (6 bases). The germline V gene encodes CDR1 LNHDA and CDR2 SQIVND (reference sequence). This CDR3 is 18 amino acids long. V was trimmed by 4 bases and J by 1 base, leaving 22 bases between them. The DNA for the CDR3 is TGTGCCAGTAGTACCTCCTCGACAGGAACGGCCGCGAACACTGAAGCTTTCTTT. As protein: CASSTSSTGTAANTEAFF.

CDR3 coding DNA: TGTGCCAGCAGTGAAGCGTTAAGGGCCTCCTATAATTCACCCCTCCACTTT. Translation gives CASSEALRASYNSPLHF. The J gene is TRBJ1-6, the V gene TRBV6-1; D gene unclear. CDR1 is MNHNS, CDR2 SASEGT, per germline. The CDR3 contains 17 residues. V gave up 0 bases and J gave up 0 bases, with 9 bases separating them.

This chain joins TRBV5-1 and TRBJ2-5; D not resolved. The CDR3 has 11 amino acids. Germline V gene data show CDR1 as SGHRS and CDR2 as YFSETQ. The V gene lost 4 bases and the J gene lost 2 bases, with 3 bases spanning the gap. The CDR3 loop reads CASSRQETQYF. The CDR3 region has the DNA TGCGCCAGCAGCCGTCAAGAGACCCAGTACTTC. Full variable domain (missing parts from reference TRBV5-1 and TRBJ2-5): KAGVTQTPRYLIKTRGQQVTLSCSPISGHRSVSWYQQTPGQGLQFLFEYFSETQRNKGNFPGRFSGRQFSNSRSEMNVSTLELGDSALYLCASSRQETQYFGPGTRLLVL.

The chain couples TRBV7-8 to TRBJ2-3; tentatively, D is TRBD2 (7 bases). The V gene lost 0 bases and the J gene lost 1 base, with 17 bases spanning the gap. Looked up from germline, CDR1 is SGHVS and CDR2 is FQNEAQ. The CDR3 has 18 amino acids. DNA of the CDR3: TGTGCCAGCAGCTTAGCAAGGGTGAGGGGGGGAGGCACAGATACGCAGTATTTT. Translating it yields CASSLARVRGGGTDTQYF.

V gene TRBV12-2 combines with J gene TRBJ1-5. TRBV12-2 is deemed a pseudogene. This CDR3 region has 17 residues. CDR3 in amino acids: CASRPAPYRGGNQPQHF. In DNA form, the CDR3 reads TGTGCAAGTCGTCCGGCGCCCTACAGGGGAGGGAATCAGCCCCAGCATTTT.

The CDR3 nucleotides read TGCGCCAGCAGCCGACAGGGGGCGAACACCGGGGAGCTGTTTTTT. Translation: CASSRQGANTGELFF. V gene TRBV5-1 combines with J gene TRBJ2-2; 9 nucleotides line up with TRBD1. V shed 4 bases and J 0 bases; nucleotides not matched to a gene: 1. CDR3 length equals 15 residues. Germline CDR1 and CDR2: SGHRS and YFSETQ.